This T cell receptor beta chain was recovered during a study of blood T cell repertoires in COVID-19. Study information: Samples came from the United States, Italy and Spain, spanning acute and convalescent COVID-19. The analysed material was cDNA or gDNA that came from T cells, B-cell-depleted T cells, or PBMCs.

The protocol was immunoSEQ multiplex PCR, while the TCRdb copy is restricted to in-frame clones and leaves out a portion. The data show fewer than 150,000 clones, more than 80% seen once. V lost 4 bases and J 9 bases, leaving 10 bases between the germline ends. The CDR3 length is 13 residues. CDR1 ENHRY and CDR2 SYGVKD come from the germline V gene. The TCR was taken from a human donor in a cohort sampled during active COVID-19. The chain carries TRBV10-3 and TRBJ1-6; possibly TRBD1 for D (6 bases). The sample taken for sequencing was peripheral blood. The CDR3 DNA reads TGTGCCATCAGTGCAGGGGTAGGTTCACCCCTCCACTTT. This encodes CAISAGVGSPLHF.